This record looks at one T cell receptor (beta chain) sequence and its context. This sample is drawn from a study of blood T cells in healthy people across ages. Then a second PCR, running about 7 to 11 cycles, was carried out with a sample-barcoded 5' primer and a J-beta primer mix. A single record per CDR3 protein comes from TCRdb applying MiXCR to the 5' RACE reads. The sample contains roughly 680,000 distinct CDR3 sequences, around half of which appear only once. V gave up 3 bases and J gave up 4 bases, with 15 bases separating them. Per the germline V gene, CDR1 is DFQATT and CDR2 is SNEGSKA (reference sequence). The CDR3 is 15 amino acids.

The chain uses TRBV20-1 and TRBJ1-4, with D possibly TRBD1 on 5 matching bases. This receptor was obtained from a woman aged 60-70 years in good health. Sequenced sample: blood. CDR3 region: CSASAFGGSNEKLFF. In DNA, the CDR3 is TGCAGTGCTAGCGCTTTTGGGGGGAGTAATGAAAAACTGTTTTTT.